The rows below give T cell receptor beta chains drawn from one sample of a study of naive and memory T cell subsets. MiXCR, run by TCRdb on the UMI-ligation and nested PCR reads, gives a single entry per CDR3 protein. The table includes approximately 29,000 distinct CDR3 sequences, roughly 18% detected once. The sample comprised effector memory CD4+ T cells from blood. All receptors come from a human donor in good health. The CDR3 runs from the conserved cysteine through the conserved F or W. A D gene is named only where the DNA matches it firmly. Clone size is stated in some rows and not others, as once, few, many or a class when expanded.

d_call: -
j_call: TRBJ1-6
clone_size: -
v_call: TRBV6-5
cdr3_nt: TGTGCCACCCGAGGGGAGCCCCGGCATTCACCCCTCCACTTT
cdr3_aa: CATRGEPRHSPLHF

d_call: -
j_call: TRBJ1-1
clone_size: medium-sized
v_call: TRBV20-1
cdr3_nt: TGCAGTGCTAAAAGGGAGGCAGGGCGGCGGAACACTGAAGCTTTCTTT
cdr3_aa: CSAKREAGRRNTEAFF

d_call: TRBD1
j_call: TRBJ1-3
clone_size: many
v_call: TRBV27
cdr3_nt: TGTGCCAGCAGTTCGTCGGGACAGGGTCACAACACCATATATTTT
cdr3_aa: CASSSSGQGHNTIYF

d_call: -
j_call: TRBJ2-7
clone_size: -
v_call: TRBV2
cdr3_nt: TGTGCCGGAAGCACGGAGGGAAGGAGTCGCGAGCAGTACTTC
cdr3_aa: CAGSTEGRSREQYF

d_call: TRBD2
j_call: TRBJ2-5
clone_size: -
v_call: TRBV29-1
cdr3_nt: TGCAGCCCACGACTAGCGGAACCAGAGACCCAGTACTTC
cdr3_aa: CSPRLAEPETQYF

d_call: -
j_call: TRBJ2-3
clone_size: few
v_call: TRBV29-1
cdr3_nt: TGCAGCGTGGGGGTTAGCGCAGATACGCAGTATTTT
cdr3_aa: CSVGVSADTQYF

d_call: -
j_call: TRBJ2-5
clone_size: -
v_call: TRBV5-4
cdr3_nt: TGTGCCAGCAGCTTGAGCACCTTTGGAGGGGAGACCCAGTACTTC
cdr3_aa: CASSLSTFGGETQYF

d_call: TRBD1
j_call: TRBJ1-1
clone_size: few
v_call: TRBV20-1
cdr3_nt: TGCAGTGCCAAAGGACAGGGGATCACTGAAGCTTTCTTT
cdr3_aa: CSAKGQGITEAFF

d_call: TRBD2
j_call: TRBJ2-1
clone_size: few
v_call: TRBV5-1
cdr3_nt: TGCGCCAGCAGCATAGACGGGACTAGCTTCGATGAGCAGTTCTTC
cdr3_aa: CASSIDGTSFDEQFF

d_call: -
j_call: TRBJ2-1
clone_size: once
v_call: TRBV5-1
cdr3_nt: TGCGCCAGCAGCTGGGACTTAGATCTCTCCTACAATGAGCAGTTCTTC
cdr3_aa: CASSWDLDLSYNEQFF

d_call: -
j_call: TRBJ2-3
clone_size: -
v_call: TRBV7-2
cdr3_nt: TGTGCCAGCAGCTTAGCGGGGGTGAATACGCAGTATTTT
cdr3_aa: CASSLAGVNTQYF

d_call: -
j_call: TRBJ2-1
clone_size: -
v_call: TRBV11-2
cdr3_nt: TGTGCCAGCAGCTTAGTTACAGGGTCATCCTACAATGAGCAGTTCTTC
cdr3_aa: CASSLVTGSSYNEQFF

d_call: TRBD2
j_call: TRBJ2-3
clone_size: few
v_call: TRBV29-1
cdr3_nt: TGCAGCGTTGGCGGGAGCCTGCTAGATACGCAGTATTTT
cdr3_aa: CSVGGSLLDTQYF

d_call: -
j_call: TRBJ2-3
clone_size: few
v_call: TRBV28
cdr3_nt: TGTGCCAGCAGTTTATGGGCAGGGGCGGCAGATACGCAGTATTTT
cdr3_aa: CASSLWAGAADTQYF

d_call: -
j_call: TRBJ1-1
clone_size: few
v_call: TRBV3-1
cdr3_nt: TGTGCCAGCAGCCCGTTCGGTAGGGCTGGTAACACTGAAGCTTTCTTT
cdr3_aa: CASSPFGRAGNTEAFF

d_call: TRBD2
j_call: TRBJ2-4
clone_size: -
v_call: TRBV20-1
cdr3_nt: TGCAGTGCTAGAGCGATCTTAGCGGGAGAGCCCCCCATTCAGTACTTC
cdr3_aa: CSARAILAGEPPIQYF

d_call: -
j_call: TRBJ1-2
clone_size: few
v_call: TRBV7-9
cdr3_nt: TGTGCCAGCACCACAGAGCCCTACTATGGCTACACCTTC
cdr3_aa: CASTTEPYYGYTF

d_call: -
j_call: TRBJ2-7
clone_size: medium-sized
v_call: TRBV5-6
cdr3_nt: TGTGCCAGCAGCATAGTAACAGGGACCGGATACGAGCAGTACTTC
cdr3_aa: CASSIVTGTGYEQYF

d_call: -
j_call: TRBJ1-4
clone_size: many
v_call: TRBV6-5
cdr3_nt: TGTGCCAGCAGTCCGAACCCGGCAGCGCTAAACGAAAAACTGTTTTTT
cdr3_aa: CASSPNPAALNEKLFF

d_call: -
j_call: TRBJ2-1
clone_size: -
v_call: TRBV7-9
cdr3_nt: TGTGCCAGCAGCTTAGGGGACGGGGGATCAACAGAGGAGCAGTTCTTC
cdr3_aa: CASSLGDGGSTEEQFF

d_call: -
j_call: TRBJ2-1
clone_size: -
v_call: TRBV28
cdr3_nt: TGTGCCAGCAGTAAACTCAGGACAGTGTCCTACAATGAGCAGTTCTTC
cdr3_aa: CASSKLRTVSYNEQFF

d_call: TRBD2
j_call: TRBJ2-1
clone_size: few
v_call: TRBV28
cdr3_nt: TGTGCCAGCAGTCCTCGACTAGCGACGAATGAGCAGTTCTTC
cdr3_aa: CASSPRLATNEQFF

d_call: TRBD2
j_call: TRBJ2-1
clone_size: -
v_call: TRBV13
cdr3_nt: TGTGCCAGCTTCCTAGCGGGAGGAGTAAGCTCCTACAATGAGCAGTTCTTC
cdr3_aa: CASFLAGGVSSYNEQFF

d_call: -
j_call: TRBJ2-6
clone_size: many
v_call: TRBV7-9
cdr3_nt: TGTGCCAGCAGCTTAGCTGGTTCCTCTGGGGCCAACGTCCTGACTTTC
cdr3_aa: CASSLAGSSGANVLTF

d_call: -
j_call: TRBJ2-2
clone_size: few
v_call: TRBV5-1
cdr3_nt: TGCGCCAGCAGCTATTACGGTCCTTCCCACACCGGGGAGCTGTTTTTT
cdr3_aa: CASSYYGPSHTGELFF

d_call: -
j_call: TRBJ1-5
clone_size: many
v_call: TRBV7-2
cdr3_nt: TGTGCCAGCAGCCCGGGGGGGGGCGGTCAGCCCCAGCATTTT
cdr3_aa: CASSPGGGGQPQHF

d_call: TRBD1
j_call: TRBJ2-2
clone_size: -
v_call: TRBV5-1
cdr3_nt: TGCGCCAGCAGCTTGGACAGGGGCTACACCGGGGAGCTGTTTTTT
cdr3_aa: CASSLDRGYTGELFF

d_call: -
j_call: TRBJ1-4
clone_size: -
v_call: TRBV6-1
cdr3_nt: TGTGCCAGTACACGTCCCCCGAGCGGAAAACTGTTTTTT
cdr3_aa: CASTRPPSGKLFF

d_call: -
j_call: TRBJ2-1
clone_size: -
v_call: TRBV10-3
cdr3_nt: TGTGCCATCAGTGAGTCTCACCTAGCGAGTCTTCTACCCTCCTACAATGAGCAGTTCTTC
cdr3_aa: CAISESHLASLLPSYNEQFF